One and the same sample provided the 19 T cell receptor beta chains below, sequenced in a study of blood T cell repertoires in COVID-19. TCRdb keeps only in-frame clones here, not all; method: immunoSEQ multiplex PCR. The sample gives just over 250,000 clones, 88% of which show up once; approximately 10% is in the top ten. The material sequenced was peripheral blood. These receptors originate from a woman between 70 and 85 years old with COVID-19, enrolled during active disease.

The V and J genes are TRBV3-1 (or the pseudogene TRBV3-2) and TRBJ2-7; D uncertain. Trimming left V 2 bases short and J 3 bases short, with 5 bases between. Germline CDR1 is LGHDT and CDR2 is YNNKEL (reference sequence). The CDR3 is 12 residues long. CDR3 in DNA: TGTGCCAGCAGCCAAAACTTCTACGAGCAGTACTTC. It translates to CASSQNFYEQYF.

The DNA for the CDR3 is TGTGCCAGCAGCCAAAACAGGGCAGATACGCAGTATTTT. It codes for CASSQNRADTQYF. The chain is built from TRBV7-2 and TRBJ2-3, with D possibly matching TRBD1 (6 bases). The CDR3 length is 13 residues. Germline CDR1 SGHTA, CDR2 FQGNSA. The ends were cut back, 5 bases at V and 4 bases at J, with 10 bases in the middle.

This clone was seen a single time. V and J are TRBV7-3 and TRBJ1-1; 9 bases fit TRBD1. Germline trimming cut 4 bases from V and 4 bases from J; bases unmatched to any gene: 1. The germline gives CDR1 SGHTA, CDR2 FQGTGA. The CDR3 is 13 residues long. For the CDR3, the DNA is TGTGCCAGCAGCTCGGACAGGGGCACTGAAGCTTTCTTT. Translating gives CASSSDRGTEAFF.

The chain employs TRBV19 and TRBJ2-7; D not resolved. The germline gives CDR1 LNHDA, CDR2 SQIVND (reference sequence). CDR3 length: 9 amino acids. Trimming shortened V by 9 bases and J by 9 bases, and 9 bases separated the two germline ends. CDR3 in amino acids: CAREASQYF. CDR3 DNA sequence: TGTGCCAGAGAGGCCTCGCAGTACTTC.

CDR3: CASSRGLGLYEQYF. The CDR3 nucleotides read TGTGCCAGCAGCAGGGGATTGGGACTCTACGAGCAGTACTTC. The chain is built from TRBV5-4 and TRBJ2-7, with D possibly matching TRBD2 (6 bases). The V end lost 4 bases, the J end lost 3 bases, and 14 bases lay between the germline ends. CDR3 size: 14 residues. Germline V gives CDR1 SGHNT, CDR2 YYREEE (reference sequence).

On this clone itself: The junction departs from germline at one end; a sequencing error may be responsible. The chain joins TRBV7-7 to TRBJ2-5; D is possibly TRBD2 (5 bases). The CDR3 contains 15 residues. Germline V gives CDR1 SSHAT, CDR2 FNYEAQ (reference sequence). The CDR3 region has the DNA TGTGCTAGCAGCTTGAGGGCTAGCCGGGGAGAGACCCAGTACTTC. Protein product: CASSLRASRGETQYF.

This chain joins TRBV7-2 and TRBJ1-2; 7 nucleotides agree with TRBD1. V dropped 5 bases and J dropped 7; count of bases not matched to a gene: 10. The CDR3 consists of 14 residues. Germline loops: CDR1 SGHTA, CDR2 FQGNSA. Written as DNA, the CDR3 is TGTGCCAGCAGCCAAAGACCACAGGGGAGTGGCTACACCTTC. Its protein is CASSQRPQGSGYTF.

This clone was detected only once. V is TRBV6-1 and J is TRBJ2-7; possibly TRBD2 for D (6 bases). The CDR3 runs to 15 residues. Germline CDR1 MNHNS, CDR2 SASEGT. V was shortened by 1 base and J by 3 bases, with 13 bases between the two germline ends. This chain's CDR3 is CASSEGGGRGYEQYF. CDR3 DNA: TGTGCCAGCAGTGAAGGAGGAGGGCGAGGCTACGAGCAGTACTTC.

This chain joins TRBV5-1 and TRBJ2-2; D remains ambiguous. Germline values: CDR1 SGHRS, CDR2 YFSETQ. The CDR3 is 14 residues long. V was clipped by 4 bases and J by 0 bases, with 7 bases between them. The DNA of the CDR3 is TGCGCCAGCAGCGTGCTAGCGAACACCGGGGAGCTGTTTTTT. Translated, it gives CASSVLANTGELFF.

The J gene is TRBJ2-7, the V gene TRBV4-2, with 8 bases aligning to TRBD2. After removal of 2 bases from V and 1 base from J, the junction contained 7 bases not matched to a gene. The CDR3 runs 16 residues. CDR1 is LGHNA and CDR2 is YNFKEQ in the germline V gene. CDR3 residues: CASSQHGTSFSYEQYF. CDR3 sequence (DNA): TGTGCCAGCAGCCAACACGGGACTAGTTTTTCCTACGAGCAGTACTTC.

The chain employs TRBV5-1 and TRBJ2-3; TRBD2 agrees at 8 bases. In germline, CDR1 is SGHRS, CDR2 YFSETQ. The V gene end was trimmed by 2 bases and the J gene end by 4 bases; junction bases not matched to a gene: 6. The CDR3 runs to 15 residues. The CDR3, as DNA: TGCGCCAGCAGCTTCGGGACTAGTGGTTCAGATACGCAGTATTTT. Translation gives CASSFGTSGSDTQYF.

The chain employs TRBV6-2 or TRBV6-3 and TRBJ2-7; TRBD1 aligns across 7 bases. The CDR3 contains 15 residues. V shed 2 bases, J shed 1 base, and the junction held 5 bases outside the gene matches. In germline, CDR1 is MNHEY, CDR2 SVGEGT. CDR3 coding DNA: TGTGCCAGCAGTTACGCGTCAGGGGGTTCCTACGAGCAGTACTTC. This translates into CASSYASGGSYEQYF.

This chain links TRBV11-2 with TRBJ2-7; the match to TRBD1 covers 9 bases. CDR1 and CDR2 (germline): SGHAT, FQNNGV. CDR3 size: 13 residues. The V segment lost 6 bases and the J segment 5 bases; nucleotides outside the gene matches: 5. The CDR3 bases are TGTGCCAGCAGGGGGACAGGGTTCCACGAGCAGTACTTC. Translation: CASRGTGFHEQYF.

This chain links TRBV28 with TRBJ2-3; tentatively, D is TRBD2 (6 bases). Trimming stripped 5 bases from V and 8 bases from J, with 11 bases between. The CDR3 spans 12 residues. Germline values: CDR1 MDHEN, CDR2 SYDVKM. CDR3 in amino acids: CASSGDFGTQYF. The CDR3 bases are TGTGCCAGCAGTGGGGACTTCGGTACGCAGTATTTT.

The rearrangement links TRBV12-5 to TRBJ1-1, with 7 bases lining up with TRBD1. Trimming at V came to 0 bases and at J to 8 bases, leaving 9 bases not matched to a gene. The length of the CDR3 is 15 residues. CDR1 is LGHNT, CDR2 FRNRAP, per germline. In nucleotides, the CDR3 is TGTGCTAGTGGTTTGGTCTTGGTTCAGGGGGTAGAAGCTTTCTTT. It is translated as CASGLVLVQGVEAFF.

This chain joins TRBV5-1 and TRBJ2-3; tentative D call: TRBD2 (6 bases). The CDR3 length is 16 residues. V was clipped by 1 base and J by 2 bases, with 14 bases between them. Germline CDR1 is SGHRS and CDR2 is YFSETQ. The CDR3 loop is CASSLYAGYPTDTQYF. CDR3 coding DNA: TGCGCCAGCAGCTTGTATGCGGGATACCCCACAGATACGCAGTATTTT.

The chain combines TRBV28 with TRBJ2-5, with D unresolved. Germline assignment: CDR1 MDHEN and CDR2 SYDVKM. The CDR3 loop spans 12 amino acids. The V gene lost 5 bases and the J gene lost 2 bases, with 6 bases spanning the gap. The CDR3 nucleotides are TGTGCCAGCAGTCAGTTGCAAGAGACCCAGTACTTC. Protein sequence: CASSQLQETQYF.

This chain links TRBV24-1 with TRBJ1-2; 9 bases are shared with TRBD1. From germline, CDR1 is KGHDR and CDR2 SFDVKD. The V gene end was trimmed by 3 bases and the J gene end by 2 bases; junction bases not matched to a gene: 6. There are 16 residues in the CDR3. CDR3 nucleotides: TGTGCCACCAGTGATCCGAACAGGGGGCCGAACTATGGCTACACCTTC. It specifies CATSDPNRGPNYGYTF.

This clone came up once. The chain carries TRBV28 and TRBJ2-7; TRBD1 agrees at 8 bases. V shed 4 bases, J shed 0 bases, and the junction held 11 bases outside the gene matches. Germline V CDR1 and CDR2: MDHEN, SYDVKM. CDR3 length: 17 residues. This chain's CDR3 is CASSSRQGLRSSYEQYF. The CDR3, as DNA: TGTGCCAGCAGTTCCCGACAGGGGCTAAGGAGCTCCTACGAGCAGTACTTC.